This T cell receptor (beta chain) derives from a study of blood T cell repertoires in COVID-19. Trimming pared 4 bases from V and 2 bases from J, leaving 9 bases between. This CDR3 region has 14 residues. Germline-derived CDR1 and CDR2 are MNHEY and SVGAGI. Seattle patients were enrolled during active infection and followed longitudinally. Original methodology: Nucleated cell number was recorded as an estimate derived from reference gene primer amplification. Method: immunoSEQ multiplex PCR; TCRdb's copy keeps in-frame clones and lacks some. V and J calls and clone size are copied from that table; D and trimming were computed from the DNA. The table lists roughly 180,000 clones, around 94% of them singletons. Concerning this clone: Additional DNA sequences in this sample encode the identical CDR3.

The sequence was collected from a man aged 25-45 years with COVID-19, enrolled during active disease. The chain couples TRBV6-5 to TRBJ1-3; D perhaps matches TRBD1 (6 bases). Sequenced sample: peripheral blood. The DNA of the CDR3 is TGTGCCAGCAGTTCTCAGGGGACTGGAAACACCATATATTTT. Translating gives CASSSQGTGNTIYF.